Listed here are 7 T cell receptor beta chains from one sample, sequenced in a study of monozygotic twins with inflammatory bowel disease. TCRdb re-called the 5' RACE reads; one entry per CDR3 protein, DNA not given. The repertoire shows 150,000 to 200,000 distinct CDR3 sequences; the top ten hold 6% to 9.5%. Material: blood. Source of these receptors: a human donor with ulcerative colitis or Crohn's disease, or a healthy co-twin of an affected twin (not recorded which).

The gene calls are TRBV20-1 and TRBJ2-7; TCRdb outputs TRBD2, but without DNA this stays unchecked. The V gene's germline CDR1 is DFQATT and CDR2 SNEGSKA (reference sequence). The length of the CDR3 is 14 residues. CDR3 protein: CSATHAGGVYEQYF.

V gene TRBV6-2 or TRBV6-3 combines with J gene TRBJ2-3; TCRdb gives TRBD2 as the D gene, but with no DNA this cannot be confirmed. Germline CDR1 and CDR2: MNHEY and SVGEGT. The CDR3 runs 13 residues. The CDR3: CASNRREKDTQYF.

The rearrangement uses TRBV18 and TRBJ1-5; absent DNA, TCRdb's TRBD1 call cannot be checked. The CDR3 has 13 amino acids. CDR1 is KGHSH, CDR2 LQKENI, per germline. The chain's CDR3 is CASSQAGDQPQHF.

The CDR3 reads CASTQAQGNSPLHF. The gene calls are TRBV12-3 or TRBV12-4 and TRBJ1-6; TCRdb picks TRBD1, but there is no DNA to check that call. The CDR3 is 14 amino acids.

The chain recombines TRBV18 with TRBJ1-1; TCRdb proposes TRBD1, but this gene call is untestable without DNA. In germline, CDR1 is KGHSH, CDR2 LQKENI. CDR3 length: 17 residues. CDR3 sequence: CASSPRGTGALNTEAFF.

The rearrangement joins TRBV10-3 to TRBJ2-1; no DNA is available, so the TRBD2 call from TCRdb remains unchecked. Germline V gene sequence: CDR1 ENHRY, CDR2 SYGVKD. The CDR3 consists of 20 residues. Here the CDR3 reads CAISESSVAGVHSSYNEQFF.

The V and J genes are TRBV3-1 and TRBJ1-5; absent DNA, TCRdb's TRBD1 call cannot be checked. CDR3 size: 16 residues. CDR1 LGHDT and CDR2 YNNKEL come from the germline V gene (reference sequence). The CDR3 spells CASSPVPGDSNQPQHF.